The 13 T cell receptor beta chains below come from one sample, sequenced in a study of patients and donors after allogeneic stem cell transplantation. One entry per CDR3 protein results from TCRdb running MiXCR on the RT-PCR reads. The sample has roughly 200,000 distinct CDR3 sequences; 35% to 45% are singletons. The sample comprised blood, either unsorted or a sorted T cell fraction (not recorded which). The receptors derive from a human donor who was either an allogeneic HSCT recipient or a stem cell or donor lymphocyte infusion donor (not recorded which). It is not recorded whose cells these are; they may come from a transplant donor.

This clonotype has only a few counts. An end of the junction does not agree with germline; a read error may underlie this. This chain links TRBV9 with TRBJ1-3, with D unresolved. The germline V gene has CDR1 SGDLS and CDR2 YYNGEE. The CDR3 extends over 13 amino acids. The CDR3 coding sequence is TGTGCCAGCAGCGTAGACTCTGTGACGACCCAAACATTT. Amino acid sequence: CASSVDSVTTQTF.

The chain uses TRBV5-1 and TRBJ2-1; 9 positions match TRBD1. The CDR3 sequence is 15 residues long. Trimming removed 7 bases from V and 4 bases from J; junction bases left unmatched: 9. Per the germline V gene, CDR1 is SGHRS and CDR2 is YFSETQ. CDR3 loop: CASGPTGQGYNEQFF. CDR3 coding DNA: TGCGCCAGCGGACCGACGGGACAGGGATACAATGAGCAGTTCTTC.

V and J are TRBV7-9 and TRBJ2-5; D unclear. Trimming pared 5 bases from V and 5 bases from J, leaving 6 bases between. The CDR3 spans 11 residues. Germline loops: CDR1 SEHNR, CDR2 FQNEAQ (reference sequence). The DNA for the CDR3 is TGTGCCAGCAGCCGAGAGGAGACCCAGTACTTC. Its protein product is CASSREETQYF.

This clonotype was counted only a few times. The rearrangement joins TRBV19 to TRBJ1-5; D gene ambiguous. The CDR3 runs 11 residues. Germline CDR1 and CDR2: LNHDA and SQIVND (reference sequence). V lost 11 bases, J lost 6 bases, and 11 bases lay in between. This chain's CDR3 is CAPGEGQPQHF. The CDR3 nucleotides read TGTGCCCCCGGGGAAGGTCAGCCCCAGCATTTT.

The chain employs TRBV5-1 and TRBJ1-1; D call uncertain. CDR3 length: 15 residues. Trimming removed 0 bases from V and 1 base from J, with 10 bases in between. Germline V gene data show CDR1 as SGHRS and CDR2 as YFSETQ. In DNA form, the CDR3 reads TGCGCCAGCAGCTTGGATGCCAAGGGGAACACTGAAGCTTTCTTT. Amino acid sequence: CASSLDAKGNTEAFF. The variable domain in full, completed from reference TRBV5-1 and TRBJ1-1, reads KAGVTQTPRYLIKTRGQQVTLSCSPISGHRSVSWYQQTPGQGLQFLFEYFSETQRNKGNFPGRFSGRQFSNSRSEMNVSTLELGDSALYLCASSLDAKGNTEAFFGQGTRLTVV.

The chain combines TRBV7-9 with TRBJ2-1; 9 bases line up with TRBD2. V shed 5 bases and J 6 bases; nucleotides not matched to a gene: 8. Germline lookup yields CDR1 SEHNR and CDR2 FQNEAQ (reference sequence). This CDR3 contains 15 residues. CDR3 protein: CASSPLGGGANEQFF. The DNA for the CDR3 is TGTGCCAGCAGCCCGCTAGGCGGGGGGGCCAATGAGCAGTTCTTC.

A few counts support this clonotype. V gene TRBV5-1 combines with J gene TRBJ2-7; D is undetermined. The germline V gene encodes CDR1 SGHRS and CDR2 YFSETQ. Trimming took 1 base from V and 2 from J, leaving 10 bases between them. The CDR3 is 14 residues long. Here the CDR3 DNA reads TGCGCCAGCAGCTTGTATTCTGATGCCTACGAGCAGTACTTC. As protein: CASSLYSDAYEQYF.

CDR3 in DNA: TGTGCCAGCAGTTACTCCCCGGGAACCGGGGAGCTGTTTTTT. This codes for CASSYSPGTGELFF. V usage is TRBV6-5 and J usage is TRBJ2-2; weak D call: TRBD2 (5 bases). CDR3 size: 14 residues. Germline CDR1 MNHEY, CDR2 SVGAGI. With 0 bases removed from V and 5 bases from J, the gap between germline ends came to 7 bases.

The chain carries TRBV6-5 and TRBJ1-1, with unresolved D. This CDR3 is built from 18 residues. Germline CDR1 is MNHEY and CDR2 is SVGAGI. V was pared by 6 bases and J by 4 bases, with 27 bases between. This CDR3 reads CASSPLISNARSGTEAFF. CDR3 in DNA: TGTGCCAGCAGCCCACTTATCAGTAATGCTCGGTCGGGCACTGAAGCTTTCTTT.

This CDR3 reads CASSIEGTSNQPQHF. The CDR3 bases are TGTGCCAGTAGTATAGAGGGCACTAGCAATCAGCCCCAGCATTTT. The genes are TRBV19 and TRBJ1-5; unclear D gene. V shed 0 bases and J shed 0 bases, with 6 bases lying between them. Germline CDR1 and CDR2: LNHDA and SQIVND (reference sequence). The CDR3 consists of 15 residues. The whole variable domain, filled in from reference TRBV19 and TRBJ1-5, reads DGGITQSPKYLFRKEGQNVTLSCEQNLNHDAMYWYRQDPGQGLRLIYYSQIVNDFQKGDIAEGYSVSREKKESFPLTVTSAQKNPTAFYLCASSIEGTSNQPQHFGDGTRLSIL.

The genes are TRBV20-1 and TRBJ1-1; D ambiguous. Per the germline V gene, CDR1 is DFQATT and CDR2 is SNEGSKA (reference sequence). Trimming shortened V by 2 bases and J by 4 bases, and 8 bases separated the two germline ends. This CDR3 has 12 amino acids. CDR3 in amino acids: CSARRTFTEAFF. The CDR3 DNA is TGCAGTGCTAGACGGACGTTCACTGAAGCTTTCTTT.

The rearrangement uses TRBV5-5 and TRBJ1-6; 7 bases are a match to TRBD1. From germline, CDR1 is SGHKS and CDR2 YYEKEE (reference sequence). V lost 4 bases to trimming and J lost 6 bases; unmatched junction nucleotides: 7. This CDR3 spans 15 amino acids. The CDR3 DNA reads TGTGCCAGCAGCCCGGGGACAGACCTTAATTCACCCCTCCACTTT. The encoded protein is CASSPGTDLNSPLHF.

This clonotype was picked up a small number of times. This chain uses TRBV20-1 with TRBJ1-2; D is undetermined. The CDR3 loop spans 14 amino acids. Germline V CDR1 and CDR2: DFQATT, SNEGSKA (reference sequence). Trimming took off 4 bases at V and 3 bases at J, with 15 bases between the two ends. The CDR3 loop reads CSANFFQSHYGYTF. CDR3 bases: TGCAGTGCTAATTTCTTCCAGTCCCACTATGGCTACACCTTC.